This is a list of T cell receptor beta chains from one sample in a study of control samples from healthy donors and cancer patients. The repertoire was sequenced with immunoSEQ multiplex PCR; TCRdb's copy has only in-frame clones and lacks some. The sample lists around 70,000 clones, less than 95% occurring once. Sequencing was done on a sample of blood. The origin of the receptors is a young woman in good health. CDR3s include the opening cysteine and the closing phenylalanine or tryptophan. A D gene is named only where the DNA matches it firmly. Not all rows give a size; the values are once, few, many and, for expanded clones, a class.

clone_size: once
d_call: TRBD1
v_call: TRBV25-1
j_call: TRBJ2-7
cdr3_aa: CASSDPGQGSSYEQYF
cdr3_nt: TGTGCCAGCAGTGACCCGGGACAGGGGTCATCCTACGAGCAGTACTTC

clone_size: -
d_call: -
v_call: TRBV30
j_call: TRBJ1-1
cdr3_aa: CAAASGISSLNTEAFF
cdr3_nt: TGTGCCGCGGCGTCGGGGATCAGCAGCTTGAACACTGAAGCTTTCTTT

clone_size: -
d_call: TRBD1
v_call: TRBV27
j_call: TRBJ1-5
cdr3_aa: CASSLYDRAIFSNQPQHF
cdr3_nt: TGTGCCAGCAGTTTATACGACAGGGCAATATTCAGCAATCAGCCCCAGCATTTT

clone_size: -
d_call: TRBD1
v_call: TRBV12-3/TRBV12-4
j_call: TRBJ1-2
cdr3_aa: CASSLGQYLGYTF
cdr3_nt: TGTGCCAGCAGTTTGGGACAGTACCTCGGCTACACCTTC

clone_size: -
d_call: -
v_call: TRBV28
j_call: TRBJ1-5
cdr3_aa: CASSSNSQPQHF
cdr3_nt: TGTGCCAGCAGTTCGAACAGTCAGCCCCAGCATTTT

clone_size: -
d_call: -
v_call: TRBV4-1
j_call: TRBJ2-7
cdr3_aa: CASSQDFSGVSYEQYF
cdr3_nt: TGCGCCAGCAGCCAAGATTTTTCAGGGGTCTCCTACGAGCAGTACTTC

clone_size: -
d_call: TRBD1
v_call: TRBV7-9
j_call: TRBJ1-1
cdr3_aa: CASSNGQGVSTEAFF
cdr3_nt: TGTGCCAGCAGCAATGGACAGGGAGTATCCACTGAAGCTTTCTTT

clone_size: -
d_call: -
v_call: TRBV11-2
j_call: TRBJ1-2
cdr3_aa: CASSYLGRFPQNGYTF
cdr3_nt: TGTGCCAGCAGCTACCTAGGGCGCTTTCCCCAAAATGGCTACACCTTC

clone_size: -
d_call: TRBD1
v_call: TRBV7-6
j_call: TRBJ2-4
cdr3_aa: CASSPGTGSLAKNIQYF
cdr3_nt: TGTGCCAGCAGCCCCGGGACAGGGTCTTTAGCCAAAAACATTCAGTACTTC

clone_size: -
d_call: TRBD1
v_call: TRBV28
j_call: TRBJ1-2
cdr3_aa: CASSRPGTGGANGYTF
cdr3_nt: TGTGCCAGCAGTCGTCCCGGGACAGGGGGCGCTAATGGCTACACCTTC

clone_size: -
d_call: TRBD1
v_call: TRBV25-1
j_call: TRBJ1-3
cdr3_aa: CASSRQGMWDTIYF
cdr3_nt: TGTGCCAGCAGTAGACAGGGGATGTGGGACACCATATATTTT

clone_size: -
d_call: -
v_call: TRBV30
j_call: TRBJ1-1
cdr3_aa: CAWIQEGNTEAFF
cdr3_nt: TGTGCCTGGATTCAGGAGGGGAACACTGAAGCTTTCTTT

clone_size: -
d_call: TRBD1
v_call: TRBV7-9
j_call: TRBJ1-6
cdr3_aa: CASSGQGPAPLHF
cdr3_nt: TGTGCCAGCAGCGGACAGGGCCCAGCACCCCTCCACTTT

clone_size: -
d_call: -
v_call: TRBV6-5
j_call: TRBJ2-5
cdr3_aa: CASRIGSLQETQYF
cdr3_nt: TGTGCCAGCAGGATTGGGAGTTTACAAGAGACCCAGTACTTC

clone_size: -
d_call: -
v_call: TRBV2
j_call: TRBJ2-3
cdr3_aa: CASKVVRGGTDTQYF
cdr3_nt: TGTGCCAGCAAGGTTGTGCGGGGTGGCACAGATACGCAGTATTTT

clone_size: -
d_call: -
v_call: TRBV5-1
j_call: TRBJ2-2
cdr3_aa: CASSLRQVNTGELFF
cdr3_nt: TGCGCCAGCAGCCTTCGACAGGTTAACACCGGGGAGCTGTTTTTT

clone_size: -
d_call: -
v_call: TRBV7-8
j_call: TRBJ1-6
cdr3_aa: CASSSSRGSGSPLHF
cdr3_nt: TGTGCCAGCAGCTCGAGTCGGGGAAGCGGTTCACCCCTCCACTTT

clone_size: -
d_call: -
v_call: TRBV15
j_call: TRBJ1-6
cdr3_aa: CATSSTRDHNSPLHF
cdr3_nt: TGTGCCACCAGCAGTACTCGGGACCATAATTCACCCCTCCACTTT

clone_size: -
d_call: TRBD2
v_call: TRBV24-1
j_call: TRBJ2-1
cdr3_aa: CATLRGVYNEQFF
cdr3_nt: TGTGCCACCTTACGGGGGGTCTACAATGAGCAGTTCTTC

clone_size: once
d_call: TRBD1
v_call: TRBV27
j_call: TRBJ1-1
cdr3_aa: CASSGGTAQDTEAFF
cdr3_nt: TGTGCCAGCAGTGGAGGGACAGCCCAGGACACTGAAGCTTTCTTT

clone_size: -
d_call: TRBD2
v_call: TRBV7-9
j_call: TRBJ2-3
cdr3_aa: CASSEKKAGGTDTQYF
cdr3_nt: TGTGCCAGCAGCGAGAAAAAAGCGGGGGGAACAGATACGCAGTATTTT